Each of the 16 T cell receptor beta chains below was sequenced from the same sample in a study of control samples from healthy donors and cancer patients. TCRdb's table, derived via immunoSEQ multiplex PCR, lists solely in-frame clones and lacks some. The data hold about 160,000 clones, with 70% to 90% observed a single time. The sample consisted of blood. The receptors were sampled from a man younger than 45 in good health.

The chain has TRBV5-1 and TRBJ1-2; TRBD1 agrees at 11 bases. The CDR3 has 15 amino acids. CDR1 is SGHRS, CDR2 YFSETQ, per germline. Germline trimming cut 7 bases from V and 5 bases from J; bases unmatched to any gene: 10. CDR3 nucleotides: TGCGCCAGCGGAACCGGGACAGGGGGTGGGTATGGCTACACCTTC. It yields the protein CASGTGTGGGYGYTF.

This clone was seen a handful of times. The V and J genes are TRBV6-1 and TRBJ1-5; D unresolved. Trimming removed 1 base at V and 2 bases at J, with 12 bases between. The germline V gene encodes CDR1 MNHNS and CDR2 SASEGT. This CDR3 contains 16 residues. The CDR3 here is CASSEDRGFGNQPQHF. The DNA of the CDR3 is TGTGCCAGCAGTGAAGACCGGGGTTTTGGCAATCAGCCCCAGCATTTT.

The chain carries TRBV7-8 and TRBJ2-3; D not resolved. CDR1 and CDR2 from the germline V gene are SGHVS and FQNEAQ. The CDR3 is 12 residues long. The V and J ends lost 5 bases and 0 bases respectively, with 3 bases between them. The CDR3 is CASSLSTDTQYF. For the CDR3, the DNA is TGTGCCAGCAGCCTGAGCACAGATACGCAGTATTTT.

V gene TRBV7-6 combines with J gene TRBJ2-1, with D perhaps matching TRBD2 (6 bases). Germline V lookup: CDR1 SGHVS, CDR2 FNYEAQ. The length of the CDR3 is 16 residues. The V and J ends lost 2 bases and 3 bases respectively, with 14 bases between them. The CDR3 DNA is TGTGCCAGCAGCTTAATGGGCGGGGTCGACTACAATGAGCAGTTCTTC. It codes for CASSLMGGVDYNEQFF. Drawing the rest from reference TRBV7-6 and TRBJ2-1, the complete variable domain is GAGVSQSPRYKVTKRGQDVALRCDPISGHVSLYWYRQALGQGPEFLTYFNYEAQQDKSGLPNDRFSAERPEGSISTLTIQRTEQRDSAMYRCASSLMGGVDYNEQFFGPGTRLTVL.

The chain uses TRBV2 and TRBJ1-6; a weak D match, TRBD1 (5 bases). Between the trimmed V and J ends, which lost 6 bases and 8 bases, there was a span of 11 bases. The V gene's germline CDR1 is SNHLY and CDR2 FYNNEI. This CDR3 region has 13 residues. The CDR3 spells CASRQVVDSPLHF. In DNA form, the CDR3 reads TGTGCCAGCAGACAGGTCGTGGATTCACCCCTCCACTTT.

The rearrangement uses TRBV7-2 and TRBJ2-7, with 7 bases matching TRBD1. V lost 2 bases to trimming and J lost 1 base; unmatched junction nucleotides: 8. The length of the CDR3 is 16 residues. Germline V gene sequence: CDR1 SGHTA, CDR2 FQGNSA. In DNA, the CDR3 is TGTGCCAGCAGCTTAAGTAGACAGGGAGCTTCCTACGAGCAGTACTTC. This gives the protein CASSLSRQGASYEQYF.

V gene TRBV5-1 combines with J gene TRBJ1-2; D gene uncertain. CDR3 length: 16 residues. V dropped 0 bases and J dropped 0 bases, with 12 bases sitting between them. The V gene's germline CDR1 is SGHRS and CDR2 YFSETQ. CDR3 amino acids: CASSLDEGRPNYGYTF. CDR3 bases: TGCGCCAGCAGCTTGGATGAGGGCAGACCTAACTATGGCTACACCTTC.

V gene TRBV28 combines with J gene TRBJ1-1, with D uncertain. This CDR3 has 17 residues. Germline V gene sequence: CDR1 MDHEN, CDR2 SYDVKM. The ends were cut back, 6 bases at V and 0 bases at J, with 20 bases in the middle. The CDR3 is CASRDRVNIDLNTEAFF. The CDR3 nucleotides read TGTGCCAGCAGGGATAGAGTCAACATCGACTTGAACACTGAAGCTTTCTTT. Full variable domain (remainder filled in from reference TRBV28 and TRBJ1-1): DVKVTQSSRYLVKRTGEKVFLECVQDMDHENMFWYRQDPGLGLRLIYFSYDVKMKEKGDIPEGYSVSREKKERFSLILESASTNQTSMYLCASRDRVNIDLNTEAFFGQGTRLTVV.

The chain links TRBV7-6 to TRBJ2-2; no clear D. Germline V gene data show CDR1 as SGHVS and CDR2 as FNYEAQ. The CDR3 contains 16 residues. V lost 3 bases and J 5 bases, leaving 16 bases between the germline ends. Here the CDR3 reads CASSFSSGPSTGELFF. In nucleotides, the CDR3 is TGTGCCAGCAGCTTTAGCTCTGGTCCTTCTACCGGGGAGCTGTTTTTT.

The rearrangement uses TRBV5-4 and TRBJ2-7; D is ambiguous. Germline CDR1 is SGHNT and CDR2 is YYREEE (reference sequence). There are 14 residues in the CDR3. Trimming pared 0 bases from V and 5 bases from J, leaving 12 bases between. In nucleotides, the CDR3 is TGTGCCAGCAGCTTGGGACATTTAGGCCACGAGCAGTACTTC. Translating it yields CASSLGHLGHEQYF.

This chain links TRBV27 with TRBJ2-5; 7 bases fit TRBD2. Germline loops: CDR1 MNHEY, CDR2 SMNVEV (reference sequence). This CDR3 has 19 residues. V shed 0 bases and J 5 bases; nucleotides not matched to a gene: 18. This CDR3 is CASSLSVGVAGQLLETQYF. DNA for the CDR3: TGTGCCAGCAGTTTATCGGTGGGGGTAGCGGGCCAGTTATTGGAGACCCAGTACTTC.

The rearrangement links TRBV7-9 to TRBJ1-4; D remains unclear. V was pared by 3 bases and J by 5 bases, with 7 bases between. The CDR3 totals 13 residues. The germline gives CDR1 SEHNR, CDR2 FQNEAQ (reference sequence). The CDR3 is CASSFGQNEKLFF. As DNA, the CDR3 is TGTGCCAGCAGCTTCGGCCAGAATGAAAAACTGTTTTTT. Full variable domain (missing parts from reference TRBV7-9 and TRBJ1-4): DTGVSQNPRHKITKRGQNVTFRCDPISEHNRLYWYRQTLGQGPEFLTYFQNEAQLEKSRLLSDRFSAERPKGSFSTLEIQRTEQGDSAMYLCASSFGQNEKLFFGSGTQLSVL.

The chain employs TRBV7-6 and TRBJ1-2; 9 nucleotides match TRBD1. This CDR3 is 14 amino acids long. CDR1 is SGHVS and CDR2 is FNYEAQ in the germline V gene. J was trimmed by 7 bases and V by 5 bases; bases with no gene match: 8. CDR3 nucleotides: TGTGCCAGCAGCGGCCGGGACAGGGAAGCTGGCTACACCTTC. This translates into CASSGRDREAGYTF.

This chain links TRBV7-3 with TRBJ1-1; 7 nucleotides match TRBD1. Germline trimming cut 5 bases from V and 5 bases from J; bases unmatched to any gene: 8. This CDR3 region has 14 residues. Germline V lookup: CDR1 SGHTA, CDR2 FQGTGA. The CDR3: CASSPGQAGTEAFF. The CDR3 DNA follows: TGTGCCAGCAGCCCCGGACAGGCGGGGACTGAAGCTTTCTTT.

This clone was observed a handful of times. V is TRBV24-1 and J is TRBJ2-5; D unresolved. V lost 3 bases to trimming and J lost 5 bases, with 9 bases between them. Germline V gene data show CDR1 as KGHDR and CDR2 as SFDVKD. The CDR3 loop spans 13 amino acids. The CDR3: CATSDAVLETQYF. In DNA form, the CDR3 reads TGTGCCACCAGTGATGCTGTTTTGGAGACCCAGTACTTC.

V usage is TRBV5-1 and J usage is TRBJ1-3, with TRBD1 matching 7 bases. This CDR3 has 16 residues. With V trimmed by 4 bases and J by 0 bases, 7 bases remained unmatched. From germline, CDR1 is SGHRS and CDR2 YFSETQ. CDR3 residues: CASSQGQPFSGNTIYF. CDR3 in DNA: TGCGCCAGCAGCCAGGGACAGCCCTTCTCTGGAAACACCATATATTTT.